Each of the 25 T cell receptor beta chains below was sequenced from the same sample in a study of blood T cell repertoires in COVID-19. Method: immunoSEQ multiplex PCR; TCRdb's copy keeps in-frame clones and lacks some. The data hold around 250,000 clones, with over 75% observed a single time. Sequencing was done on a sample of PBMCs or T cells enriched from blood (not recorded which). Every receptor here comes from a woman aged 45-65 years with acute COVID-19.

This chain links TRBV19 with TRBJ2-5, with 9 nucleotides matching TRBD1. Germline CDR1 reads LNHDA; CDR2 reads SQIVND (reference sequence). Germline trimming cut 6 bases from V and 1 base from J; bases unmatched to any gene: 3. The CDR3 sequence is 14 residues long. CDR3 nucleotides: TGTGCCAGTAGGGACAGGGGTGGCCAAGAGACCCAGTACTTC. This sequence encodes CASRDRGGQETQYF.

The rearrangement links TRBV9 to TRBJ2-7, with 10 positions matching TRBD2. In germline, CDR1 is SGDLS, CDR2 YYNGEE. The length of the CDR3 is 14 residues. Germline trimming cut 7 bases from V and 6 bases from J; bases unmatched to any gene: 10. CDR3 amino acids: CASGVGSGGPEQYF. In DNA, the CDR3 is TGTGCCAGCGGTGTGGGTAGCGGGGGGCCCGAGCAGTACTTC.

The chain recombines TRBV7-2 with TRBJ2-3; TRBD2 matches at 11 bases. Trimming removed 5 bases from V and 5 bases from J; junction bases left unmatched: 6. This CDR3 has 15 residues. Germline lookup yields CDR1 SGHTA and CDR2 FQGNSA. CDR3 coding DNA: TGTGCCAGCAGCCGCCAAGGACTAGCGGGAGATACGCAGTATTTT. Its translation is CASSRQGLAGDTQYF.

The J gene is TRBJ2-3, the V gene TRBV27; 12 bases match TRBD2. The CDR3 sequence is 15 residues long. From germline, CDR1 is MNHEY and CDR2 SMNVEV (reference sequence). The V segment lost 5 bases and the J segment 4 bases; nucleotides outside the gene matches: 4. The CDR3 reads CASSISSGGADTQYF. CDR3 sequence (DNA): TGTGCCAGCAGTATTTCTAGCGGGGGGGCAGATACGCAGTATTTT.

V and J are TRBV23-1 and TRBJ1-4; TRBD1 is a possible D gene (5 bases). TRBV23-1 is an ORF for which the function is uncertain. Trimming cost V 6 bases and J 14 bases, with 16 bases left between them. CDR3 length: 12 amino acids. The CDR3 reads CASRSGQIELFF. Written as DNA, the CDR3 is TGCGCCAGCAGATCCGGACAAATCGAGCTGTTTTTT.

This clone was seen only a few times. The chain links TRBV4-1 to TRBJ1-1; TRBD1 matches at 8 bases. The CDR3 runs to 14 residues. Per germline, CDR1 MGHRA and CDR2 YSYEKL. Losses at the gene ends were 2 bases for V and 4 bases for J; bases not matched to a gene: 3. CDR3 coding DNA: TGCGCCAGCAGCCAACCGGACAGGGTCACTGAAGCTTTCTTT. Its protein product is CASSQPDRVTEAFF.

This clone came up once. V gene TRBV10-3 combines with J gene TRBJ2-3, with 12 bases aligning to TRBD2. The ends lost 6 bases at V and 6 bases at J; junction bases unmatched: 4. CDR1 ENHRY and CDR2 SYGVKD come from the germline V gene. The CDR3 covers 14 residues. Here the CDR3 reads CAISRTSGVDTQYF. The CDR3 DNA reads as TGTGCCATCAGCCGGACTAGCGGGGTGGATACGCAGTATTTT.

This rearrangement joins TRBV4-2 to TRBJ1-4, with D tentatively TRBD1 (5 bases). V was clipped by 0 bases and J by 6 bases, with 11 bases between them. Germline V gene lookup returns CDR1 LGHNA and CDR2 YNFKEQ. CDR3 length equals 15 residues. This CDR3 is CASSQEEQGDEKLFF. The CDR3 DNA is TGTGCCAGCAGCCAAGAGGAACAAGGGGATGAAAAACTGTTTTTT.

Remarks on this clone: Other DNA sequences from this sample encode an identical CDR3 as well. This chain joins TRBV5-1 and TRBJ2-2; 7 bases line up with TRBD1. Germline assignment: CDR1 SGHRS and CDR2 YFSETQ. The CDR3 covers 14 residues. V dropped 4 bases and J dropped 5; count of bases not matched to a gene: 5. CDR3 in DNA: TGCGCCAGCAGCCGGGACAGAGTGACCGGGGAGCTGTTTTTT. This sequence encodes CASSRDRVTGELFF.

V and J are TRBV15 and TRBJ2-5, with a tentative D call TRBD2 (7 bases). Germline values: CDR1 LNHNV, CDR2 YYDKDF (reference sequence). Trimming took 0 bases from V and 4 from J, leaving 9 bases between them. This CDR3 is 14 amino acids long. The CDR3 DNA reads TGTGCCACCAGCAGAGATGCGGGGGCAGAGACCCAGTACTTC. Translated: CATSRDAGAETQYF.

In regard to this clone: Sequence at one end of the junction differs from germline and may be a read error. The chain carries TRBV5-6 and TRBJ2-5; weak D call: TRBD1 (5 bases). CDR3 size: 14 residues. From germline, CDR1 is SGHDT and CDR2 YYEEEE. CDR3 in DNA: TGTGCCAGCAGTTTGGCACAGGTACAAGAGACCCAGTACTTC. Encoded protein: CASSLAQVQETQYF. Looking up the rest from reference TRBV5-6 and TRBJ2-5 gives the full variable domain: DAGVTQSPTHLIKTRGQQVTLRCSPKSGHDTVSWYQQALGQGPQFIFQYYEEEERQRGNFPDRFSGHQFPNYSSELNVNALLLGDSALYLCASSLAQVQETQYFGPGTRLLVL.

DNA of the CDR3: TGTGCCAGTAGTATAGGGAAGCGGGAAACTGAAGCTTTCTTT. This gives the protein CASSIGKRETEAFF. The chain has TRBV19 and TRBJ1-1; D uncertain. V shed 1 base and J shed 5 bases, with 11 bases lying between them. The CDR3 consists of 14 residues. The V gene's germline CDR1 is LNHDA and CDR2 SQIVND (reference sequence). Combining the CDR3 with reference TRBV19 and TRBJ1-1 gives the whole variable domain DGGITQSPKYLFRKEGQNVTLSCEQNLNHDAMYWYRQDPGQGLRLIYYSQIVNDFQKGDIAEGYSVSREKKESFPLTVTSAQKNPTAFYLCASSIGKRETEAFFGQGTRLTVV.

V is TRBV19 and J is TRBJ1-6; unclear D gene. V lost 1 base, J lost 10 bases, and 14 bases lay in between. The CDR3 contains 15 residues. CDR1 is LNHDA, CDR2 SQIVND, per germline (reference sequence). CDR3 sequence reads: CASSIGGNMRSPLHF. DNA for the CDR3: TGTGCCAGTAGTATAGGCGGCAATATGCGGTCACCCCTCCACTTT.

The chain has TRBV25-1 and TRBJ2-1; 12 bases match TRBD1. This CDR3 has 15 residues. Germline values: CDR1 MGHDK, CDR2 SYGVNS. V was clipped by 8 bases and J by 7 bases; unmatched bases: 9. The CDR3: CASPWGDRGLNEQFF. The CDR3 bases are TGTGCCAGCCCTTGGGGGGACAGGGGGCTGAATGAGCAGTTCTTC.

V gene TRBV11-2 combines with J gene TRBJ1-1, with D perhaps TRBD1 (6 bases). With 2 bases removed from V and 10 bases from J, the gap between germline ends came to 17 bases. This CDR3 has 14 residues. Germline V lookup: CDR1 SGHAT, CDR2 FQNNGV. The chain's CDR3 is CASSLFQTARGAFF. The DNA for the CDR3 is TGTGCCAGCAGCTTATTTCAGACGGCCAGGGGAGCTTTCTTT.

This rearrangement joins TRBV30 to TRBJ1-2; D is perhaps TRBD1 (6 bases). V lost 0 bases and J lost 6, with 14 bases in between. CDR3 length: 14 residues. Looked up from germline, CDR1 is GTSNPN and CDR2 is SVGIG (reference sequence). CDR3 sequence reads: CAWSVLQGSHGYTF. The CDR3 nucleotides are TGTGCCTGGAGTGTACTTCAGGGGTCTCATGGCTACACCTTC. The entire variable domain, with the rest obtained from reference TRBV30 and TRBJ1-2, is as follows: SQTIHQWPATLVQPVGSPLSLECTVEGTSNPNLYWYRQAAGRGLQLLFYSVGIGQISSEVPQNLSASRPQDRQFILSSKKLLLSDSGFYLCAWSVLQGSHGYTFGSGTRLTVV.

V usage is TRBV5-1 and J usage is TRBJ2-3; 10 nucleotides line up with TRBD2. With 0 bases clipped from V and 6 bases from J, the junction kept 7 bases outside the gene matches. The CDR3 length is 16 residues. The germline V gene has CDR1 SGHRS and CDR2 YFSETQ. DNA of the CDR3: TGCGCCAGCAGCTTGGTGGGACTAGCGCTTTCGGATACGCAGTATTTT. Translation: CASSLVGLALSDTQYF.

The gene calls are TRBV9 and TRBJ2-3; D not resolved. Germline loops: CDR1 SGDLS, CDR2 YYNGEE. CDR3 length: 13 residues. The V and J ends lost 2 bases and 2 bases respectively, with 6 bases between them. The CDR3 region has the DNA TGTGCCAGCAGCGTGAGTAACACAGATACGCAGTATTTT. This gives the protein CASSVSNTDTQYF. Based on the CDR3 plus reference TRBV9 and TRBJ2-3, the full variable domain is DSGVTQTPKHLITATGQRVTLRCSPRSGDLSVYWYQQSLDQGLQFLIQYYNGEERAKGNILERFSAQQFPDLHSELNLSSLELGDSALYFCASSVSNTDTQYFGPGTRLTVL.

This clone was seen a handful of times. The chain couples TRBV4-3 to TRBJ1-1; no definite D call. Germline CDR1 reads LGHNA; CDR2 reads YSLEER. V gave up 4 bases and J gave up 0 bases, with 15 bases separating them. The CDR3 totals 16 residues. CDR3 DNA sequence: TGCGCCAGCAGCCCAGGATTAAGCCTCCTGAACACTGAAGCTTTCTTT. It translates to CASSPGLSLLNTEAFF.

The chain has TRBV6-5 and TRBJ1-5; a weak D match, TRBD1 (5 bases). The CDR3 consists of 15 residues. V lost 5 bases to trimming and J lost 4 bases, with 15 bases between them. Germline loops: CDR1 MNHEY, CDR2 SVGAGI. The CDR3 protein is CASSPRRDGNQPQHF. In DNA form, the CDR3 reads TGTGCCAGCAGTCCAAGGAGGGACGGGAATCAGCCCCAGCATTTT.

V and J are TRBV6-2 or TRBV6-3 and TRBJ1-1; D might be TRBD1 (5 bases). The CDR3 length is 17 residues. Germline CDR1 and CDR2: MNHEY and SVGEGT. V gave up 5 bases and J gave up 0 bases, with 19 bases separating them. The chain's CDR3 is CASSVGGSGLLNTEAFF. CDR3 bases: TGTGCCAGCAGTGTCGGGGGTAGCGGCCTATTGAACACTGAAGCTTTCTTT.

The chain recombines TRBV19 with TRBJ1-1; unclear D gene. The germline gives CDR1 LNHDA, CDR2 SQIVND (reference sequence). Trimming shortened V by 0 bases and J by 4 bases, and 6 bases separated the two germline ends. CDR3 length: 13 residues. The CDR3 loop reads CASSIDRSTEAFF. CDR3 coding DNA: TGTGCCAGTAGTATAGATCGTTCCACTGAAGCTTTCTTT.

The rearrangement uses TRBV5-4 and TRBJ2-2, with TRBD1 matching 10 bases. In germline, CDR1 is SGHNT, CDR2 YYREEE (reference sequence). V lost 3 bases, J lost 3 bases, and 5 bases stayed unmatched. There are 16 residues in the CDR3. In DNA, the CDR3 is TGTGCCAGCAGCTCCGACAGGGGGCGGTACACCGGGGAGCTGTTTTTT. It translates to CASSSDRGRYTGELFF.

This chain joins TRBV6-6 and TRBJ1-4, with a weak D call TRBD1 (6 bases). Germline values: CDR1 MNHNY, CDR2 SVGAGI (reference sequence). Deletions cut 5 bases from V and 5 bases from J, with 15 bases between. There are 15 residues in the CDR3. The CDR3 region has the DNA TGTGCCAGCAGTCGATCGACAGGAATGAATGAAAAACTGTTTTTT. Protein product: CASSRSTGMNEKLFF.

The chain uses TRBV7-2 and TRBJ2-1; D may be TRBD2 (6 bases). The V end was cut by 1 base, the J end by 6 bases, with 16 bases between. The CDR3 sequence is 16 residues long. Germline lookup yields CDR1 SGHTA and CDR2 FQGNSA. CDR3 DNA sequence: TGTGCCAGCAGCTTAGAGGTTGGGAGGTGGGGCAATGAGCAGTTCTTC. It specifies CASSLEVGRWGNEQFF.